One sample yielded the 15 T cell receptor beta chains listed below, sequenced in a study of response to subunit inactivated influenza vaccine. TCRdb recomputed calls from the RT-PCR reads with MiXCR, one row per CDR3 protein. The table has about 480,000 distinct CDR3 sequences, about 10% seen once. Sequenced here: PBMCs from blood, sampled about 6 weeks after vaccination. These receptors originate from a man between 45 and 60 years old who received an inactivated influenza vaccine.

This chain links TRBV20-1 with TRBJ2-7; no clear D gene. V was cut by 0 bases and J by 0 bases, with 15 bases left in between. The CDR3 totals 16 residues. The germline V gene has CDR1 DFQATT and CDR2 SNEGSKA (reference sequence). The CDR3 is CSARDTRGKVSYEQYF. The DNA of the CDR3 is TGCAGTGCTAGAGATACCCGTGGAAAGGTCTCCTACGAGCAGTACTTC.

This clonotype has only a few counts. V is TRBV20-1 and J is TRBJ2-1, with 7 bases fitting TRBD1. This CDR3 spans 14 amino acids. CDR1 is DFQATT and CDR2 is SNEGSKA in the germline V gene (reference sequence). Unmatched junction bases numbered 7, after V lost 3 bases and J lost 5 bases. CDR3 region: CSARRGQGDNEQFF. CDR3 bases: TGCAGTGCTAGGAGGGGGCAAGGGGACAATGAGCAGTTCTTC.

This clonotype was recorded only once. The rearrangement links TRBV7-3 to TRBJ2-7; a possible D gene is TRBD2 (5 bases). Germline V gene sequence: CDR1 SGHTA, CDR2 FQGTGA. This CDR3 comprises 13 residues. V was cut by 3 bases and J by 7 bases, with 13 bases left in between. CDR3 region: CASSFSGKSEQYF. The CDR3 DNA follows: TGTGCCAGCAGCTTTTCCGGGAAGAGTGAGCAGTACTTC. Full variable domain (rest looked up from reference TRBV7-3 and TRBJ2-7): GAGVSQTPSNKVTEKGKYVELRCDPISGHTALYWYRQSLGQGPEFLIYFQGTGAADDSGLPNDRFFAVRPEGSVSTLKIQRTERGDSAVYLCASSFSGKSEQYFGPGTRLTVT.

This clonotype was recorded at least ten times. The chain employs TRBV7-9 and TRBJ2-2, with D hard to call. Germline V gene sequence: CDR1 SEHNR, CDR2 FQNEAQ (reference sequence). This CDR3 has 12 amino acids. Trimming took off 0 bases at V and 6 bases at J, with 2 bases between the two ends. The CDR3 spells CASSLAAGELFF. For the CDR3, the DNA is TGTGCCAGCAGCTTAGCGGCCGGGGAGCTGTTTTTT.

The chain uses TRBV7-6 and TRBJ2-2; tentatively, D is TRBD1 or TRBD2 (5 bases each). The CDR3 is made up of 17 amino acids. Per germline, CDR1 SGHVS and CDR2 FNYEAQ. Trimming stripped 1 base from V and 0 bases from J, with 12 bases between. The chain's CDR3 is CASSLVGGRANTGELFF. The DNA for the CDR3 is TGTGCCAGCAGCTTAGTTGGGGGTCGCGCGAACACCGGGGAGCTGTTTTTT.

The V gene is TRBV7-9, the J gene TRBJ1-1; TRBD1 matches at 7 bases. This CDR3 comprises 15 residues. V was clipped by 5 bases and J by 1 base; unmatched bases: 7. Germline V gene lookup returns CDR1 SEHNR and CDR2 FQNEAQ (reference sequence). The CDR3 DNA reads as TGTGCCAGCAGCCACGGGACAGCCCCGAACACTGAAGCTTTCTTT. It encodes CASSHGTAPNTEAFF.

There are a few counts of this clonotype. The chain is built from TRBV29-1 and TRBJ2-1; 12 bases match TRBD2. CDR3 size: 18 residues. Germline CDR1 is SQVTM and CDR2 is ANQGSEA. The junction had 16 bases not matched to a gene; V was cut back by 4 bases and J by 6 bases. CDR3 sequence reads: CSVGGLAGSNYRGNEQFF. Written as DNA, the CDR3 is TGCAGCGTTGGTGGACTAGCGGGGTCCAATTACCGAGGCAATGAGCAGTTCTTC.

The chain couples TRBV27 to TRBJ2-5; 10 bases match TRBD1. The CDR3 runs 15 residues. Germline lookup yields CDR1 MNHEY and CDR2 SMNVEV (reference sequence). V lost 6 bases, J lost 5 bases, and 9 bases stayed unmatched. CDR3 in amino acids: CASSLTGGLRETQYF. CDR3 DNA sequence: TGTGCCAGCAGCCTGACAGGGGGCCTACGGGAGACCCAGTACTTC.

This clonotype was counted only a few times. This chain links TRBV4-3 with TRBJ2-7, with D possibly being TRBD1 or TRBD2 (5 bases each). The V end was cut by 5 bases, the J end by 1 base, with 18 bases between. The CDR3 sequence is 16 residues long. Germline loops: CDR1 LGHNA, CDR2 YSLEER. The CDR3 region is CASSAYRDGRSYEQYF. CDR3 DNA: TGCGCCAGCAGCGCCTACCGGGACGGACGGTCCTACGAGCAGTACTTC.

The chain links TRBV7-9 to TRBJ2-7, with 7 bases fitting TRBD1. This CDR3 has 13 amino acids. CDR1 SEHNR and CDR2 FQNEAQ come from the germline V gene (reference sequence). Trimming removed 4 bases from V and 3 bases from J; junction bases left unmatched: 3. The CDR3 here is CASSSGQYYEQYF. CDR3 bases: TGTGCCAGCAGCTCGGGACAGTACTACGAGCAGTACTTC. The full variable domain, completed using reference TRBV7-9 and TRBJ2-7, is DTGVSQNPRHKITKRGQNVTFRCDPISEHNRLYWYRQTLGQGPEFLTYFQNEAQLEKSRLLSDRFSAERPKGSFSTLEIQRTEQGDSAMYLCASSSGQYYEQYFGPGTRLTVT.

The J gene is TRBJ2-2, the V gene TRBV20-1; tentatively, D is TRBD2 (6 bases). V dropped 3 bases and J dropped 0 bases, with 11 bases sitting between them. The CDR3 spans 15 residues. From germline, CDR1 is DFQATT and CDR2 SNEGSKA (reference sequence). The CDR3 coding sequence is TGCAGTGCTAGGGGACTGTACGCGAACACCGGGGAGCTGTTTTTT. Protein sequence: CSARGLYANTGELFF.

Ten or more counts support this clonotype. A read error may account for a junction end that differs from germline. The genes are TRBV12-3 or TRBV12-4 and TRBJ2-3, with TRBD1 as a possible D gene (5 bases). CDR3 size: 12 residues. The CDR3 DNA sequence: TGTGCCAGCAGTTACCTACCCGACAGACCTTTTTTT. Translated: CASSYLPDRPFF.

In this sample, this clonotype turned up many times. The genes are TRBV12-3 or TRBV12-4 and TRBJ2-3, with a weak D call TRBD2 (5 bases). The CDR3 has 14 residues. Trimming cost V 6 bases and J 5 bases, with 15 bases left between them. Here the CDR3 DNA reads TGTGCCAGCAGACCCCGGGGTAGCCGAGATACGCAGTATTTT. Translation gives CASRPRGSRDTQYF.

Only a few counts were recorded for this clonotype. This chain joins TRBV6-2 or TRBV6-3 and TRBJ2-3; D call uncertain. The CDR3 totals 12 residues. The germline gives CDR1 MNHEY, CDR2 SVGEGT. V gave up 0 bases and J gave up 6 bases, with 4 bases separating them. The CDR3 DNA reads TGTGCCAGCAGTTACTCGGTTGATACGCAGTATTTT. Encoded protein: CASSYSVDTQYF.

This clonotype turned up a few times. The germline gene is not matched at one end of the junction; a read error may be the cause. This chain uses TRBV28 with TRBJ2-3; 11 nucleotides match TRBD1. Germline V gene lookup returns CDR1 MDHEN and CDR2 SYDVKM. The CDR3 has 13 residues. In DNA, the CDR3 is TGTGCCAGCAGTTTACCCCGGACAGGGGGCGCCTCCTTT. Its protein product is CASSLPRTGGASF.